The 27 T cell receptor beta chains below were found in one sample sequenced in a study of identical twins. Each CDR3 protein gets one entry after TCRdb re-called the 5' RACE reads with MiXCR. The sample includes about 340,000 distinct CDR3 sequences, approximately 13% seen only once; the top ten take 7.2%. These data were also filed under a second study, of yellow fever vaccine responses in identical twins.

The sequencing sample was made of CD8+ T cells sorted from blood. The receptors were sampled from a woman younger than 35 in good health.

V usage is TRBV20-1 and J usage is TRBJ2-1; D gene ambiguous. Trimming cost V 3 bases and J 6 bases, with 12 bases left between them. The germline CDR1 and CDR2 sequences are DFQATT and SNEGSKA (reference sequence). CDR3 length: 13 amino acids. DNA for the CDR3: TGCAGTGCTAGTTCGGAGTTAGGCAATGAGCAGTTCTTC. Translated, it gives CSASSELGNEQFF.

This clonotype appeared a few times. The chain recombines TRBV5-1 with TRBJ1-1; D call uncertain. The CDR3 contains 11 residues. Germline values: CDR1 SGHRS, CDR2 YFSETQ. V gave up 2 bases and J gave up 7 bases, with 6 bases separating them. The chain's CDR3 is CASSLGLEAFF. The CDR3 DNA sequence: TGCGCCAGCAGCTTAGGCCTTGAAGCTTTCTTT.

This clonotype came up many times. This chain links TRBV7-9 with TRBJ2-5, with D maybe TRBD2 (6 bases). In germline, CDR1 is SEHNR, CDR2 FQNEAQ (reference sequence). Trimming removed 5 bases at V and 1 base at J, with 11 bases between. The CDR3 has 14 residues. CDR3 DNA sequence: TGTGCCAGCAGCCCCAGGGAGGCCCAAGAGACCCAGTACTTC. This codes for CASSPREAQETQYF. Full variable domain (remainder filled in from reference TRBV7-9 and TRBJ2-5): DTGVSQNPRHKITKRGQNVTFRCDPISEHNRLYWYRQTLGQGPEFLTYFQNEAQLEKSRLLSDRFSAERPKGSFSTLEIQRTEQGDSAMYLCASSPREAQETQYFGPGTRLLVL.

V and J are TRBV4-1 and TRBJ1-2; 12 nucleotides match TRBD1. Germline CDR1 and CDR2: MGHRA and YSYEKL. The CDR3 is 16 residues long. The trim removed 5 bases at V and 7 bases at J, leaving 11 bases unmatched. The CDR3 protein is CASSFSPGQGAIGYTF. The CDR3 DNA follows: TGCGCCAGCAGCTTCTCCCCGGGACAGGGGGCGATTGGCTACACCTTC.

The rearrangement uses TRBV10-1 and TRBJ2-1, with D possibly matching TRBD2 (6 bases). The CDR3 runs to 16 residues. CDR1 and CDR2 from the germline V gene are WNHNN and SYGVQD (reference sequence). V was trimmed by 5 bases and J by 1 base, leaving 15 bases between them. CDR3: CASSPLAYKSYNEQFF. The CDR3, as DNA: TGCGCCAGCAGTCCGCTAGCGTATAAATCCTACAATGAGCAGTTCTTC.

This clonotype was seen more than once but under ten times. The chain carries TRBV11-2 and TRBJ1-1; D is ambiguous. CDR1 and CDR2 from the germline V gene are SGHAT and FQNNGV. The CDR3 loop spans 12 amino acids. With 6 bases removed from V and 0 bases from J, the gap between germline ends came to 5 bases. CDR3 in amino acids: CASRAMNTEAFF. CDR3 nucleotide sequence: TGTGCCAGCAGGGCTATGAACACTGAAGCTTTCTTT.

This clonotype was observed a few times. As DNA, the CDR3 is TGTGCCAGCAGCAAAAACGGCGTCTCCAACACTGAAGCTTTCTTT. Translated, it gives CASSKNGVSNTEAFF. The V and J genes are TRBV7-2 and TRBJ1-1, with D hard to call. V shed 5 bases and J shed 2 bases, with 15 bases lying between them. The germline V gene has CDR1 SGHTA and CDR2 FQGNSA. This CDR3 contains 15 residues.

This clonotype was observed a few times. The CDR3 region has the DNA TGCAGTGCGAGGAGAGAAGGGAGCACAGATACGCAGTATTTT. The encoded protein is CSARREGSTDTQYF. The gene calls are TRBV20-1 and TRBJ2-3; D gene unclear. The CDR3 is 14 amino acids. Germline lookup yields CDR1 DFQATT and CDR2 SNEGSKA (reference sequence). V was trimmed by 6 bases and J by 0 bases, leaving 13 bases between them.

Ten or more counts support this clonotype. This chain's CDR3 is CASSLGDRGGQYF. As DNA, the CDR3 is TGTGCCAGCAGCTTAGGGGACAGGGGTGGGCAGTATTTT. The chain has TRBV7-2 and TRBJ2-3; 10 nucleotides match TRBD1. V was clipped by 1 base and J by 11 bases; unmatched bases: 3. The length of the CDR3 is 13 residues. The germline V gene encodes CDR1 SGHTA and CDR2 FQGNSA.

This clonotype was seen repeatedly, ten times or more. The rearrangement joins TRBV9 to TRBJ2-5, with 8 bases aligning to TRBD2. The germline gives CDR1 SGDLS, CDR2 YYNGEE. The ends lost 0 bases at V and 5 bases at J; junction bases unmatched: 6. The CDR3 consists of 15 residues. This CDR3 is CASSVEGLDWETQYF. The CDR3, as DNA: TGTGCCAGCAGCGTAGAGGGACTAGATTGGGAGACCCAGTACTTC.

This clonotype was observed a few times. V and J are TRBV12-3 or TRBV12-4 and TRBJ2-6; either TRBD1 or TRBD2 may supply D (7 bases each). The V and J ends lost 10 bases and 4 bases respectively, with 17 bases between them. CDR3 size: 15 residues. The CDR3 DNA is TGTGCCACCAGGGGGGGATACATGGGGGCCAACGTCCTGACTTTC. This encodes CATRGGYMGANVLTF.

This sequence joins TRBV28 and TRBJ2-7, with TRBD2 as a possible D gene (5 bases). The CDR3 is 15 amino acids. Germline assignment: CDR1 MDHEN and CDR2 SYDVKM. With 4 bases removed from V and 4 bases from J, the gap between germline ends came to 17 bases. The CDR3 here is CASSSGGSSRYEQYV. The CDR3 region has the DNA TGTGCCAGCAGTTCAGGCGGTTCTAGCCGGTACGAGCAGTACGTC.

This chain links TRBV5-8 with TRBJ2-2; unclear D gene. CDR1 and CDR2 (germline): SGHTS, YDEGEE. V lost 3 bases to trimming and J lost 2 bases, with 14 bases between them. The CDR3 has 16 residues. The CDR3 DNA reads TGTGCCAGCAGCTCCCCTGGCAGGCAAAACACCGGGGAGCTGTTTTTT. Amino acids: CASSSPGRQNTGELFF.

This clonotype was counted ten times or more. The V gene is TRBV7-9, the J gene TRBJ2-1; 8 bases are a match to TRBD1. This CDR3 is built from 16 residues. V lost 5 bases, J lost 6 bases, and 12 bases stayed unmatched. Germline V lookup: CDR1 SEHNR, CDR2 FQNEAQ (reference sequence). CDR3 nucleotides: TGTGCCAGCAGCCCACCCGGACAGGGAAGAGTCAATGAGCAGTTCTTC. It yields the protein CASSPPGQGRVNEQFF.

This clonotype occurred a few times. The CDR3 sequence: CASSEGRVGLYEQYV. In DNA, the CDR3 is TGTGCCAGCAGTGAGGGTCGTGTGGGTCTTTACGAGCAGTACGTC. The chain recombines TRBV2 with TRBJ2-7, with no clear D. Germline-derived CDR1 and CDR2 are SNHLY and FYNNEI. The CDR3 is made up of 15 amino acids. Trimming cost V 3 bases and J 4 bases, with 16 bases left between them.

This clonotype showed up just a few times. The chain uses TRBV28 and TRBJ2-7; D uncertain. CDR1 and CDR2 from the germline V gene are MDHEN and SYDVKM. The ends were cut back, 10 bases at V and 3 bases at J, with 13 bases in the middle. This CDR3 has 12 amino acids. CDR3 DNA: TGTGCCACAGCCGGGTCTTTCTACGAGCAGTACTTC. It translates to CATAGSFYEQYF.

The chain joins TRBV7-9 to TRBJ2-1; D is ambiguous. The germline gives CDR1 SEHNR, CDR2 FQNEAQ (reference sequence). CDR3 length: 16 residues. Trimming removed 4 bases at V and 6 bases at J, with 19 bases between. CDR3 amino acids: CASSSSVRRVPNEQFF. In nucleotides, the CDR3 is TGTGCCAGCAGCTCCTCCGTCCGCCGTGTTCCCAATGAGCAGTTCTTC.

This clonotype was observed a handful of times. The rearrangement joins TRBV7-7 to TRBJ2-1, with 8 bases matching TRBD1. The CDR3 has 15 residues. Trimming removed 5 bases from V and 2 bases from J; junction bases left unmatched: 5. In germline, CDR1 is SSHAT, CDR2 FNYEAQ (reference sequence). CDR3 sequence reads: CASSRSRGPYNEQFF. The DNA for the CDR3 is TGTGCCAGCAGCCGAAGCAGGGGGCCCTACAATGAGCAGTTCTTC. The full variable domain, in which reference TRBV7-7 and TRBJ2-1 provide the parts outside the CDR3, is GAGVSQSPRYKVTKRGQDVTLRCDPISSHATLYWYQQALGQGPEFLTYFNYEAQPDKSGLPSDRFSAERPEGSISTLTIQRTEQRDSAMYRCASSRSRGPYNEQFFGPGTRLTVL.

This clonotype was seen more than once but under ten times. This sequence joins TRBV20-1 and TRBJ2-7; perhaps TRBD2 as D (6 bases). V lost 0 bases, J lost 3 bases, and 18 bases lay in between. Germline assignment: CDR1 DFQATT and CDR2 SNEGSKA (reference sequence). The CDR3 sequence is 16 residues long. The CDR3 bases are TGCAGTGCTAGAGATCTCCTGCTAGGGACTCTCTACGAGCAGTACGTC. This sequence encodes CSARDLLLGTLYEQYV.

This clonotype was detected only a few times. The chain uses TRBV27 and TRBJ2-6, with 13 bases fitting TRBD2. This CDR3 has 18 residues. Germline-derived CDR1 and CDR2 are MNHEY and SMNVEV (reference sequence). J was trimmed by 0 bases and V by 6 bases; bases with no gene match: 5. The CDR3 region has the DNA TGTGCCAGCAGCCGAGGGACTAGCGGGGACTCTGGGGCCAACGTCCTGACTTTC. Its translation: CASSRGTSGDSGANVLTF.

This clonotype turned up a few times. The chain combines TRBV4-1 with TRBJ1-1; a weak D match, TRBD1 (5 bases). This CDR3 contains 15 residues. V was shortened by 3 bases and J by 1 base, with 12 bases between the two germline ends. CDR1 and CDR2 from the germline V gene are MGHRA and YSYEKL. This CDR3 reads CASSQRDVGNTEAFF. The CDR3, as DNA: TGCGCCAGCAGCCAGCGGGACGTGGGGAACACTGAAGCTTTCTTT.

This clonotype was detected ten times or more. This sequence joins TRBV5-5 and TRBJ2-7, with TRBD1 matching over 9 bases. The germline V gene has CDR1 SGHKS and CDR2 YYEKEE (reference sequence). V shed 3 bases and J 2 bases; nucleotides not matched to a gene: 12. The CDR3 totals 17 residues. CDR3 bases: TGTGCCAGCAGCTCGTATCTCCGGGACAGGGCCCCCTACGAGCAGTACGTC. Encoded protein: CASSSYLRDRAPYEQYV.

This clonotype was counted between two and nine times. The chain is built from TRBV11-2 and TRBJ2-3, with no clear D. V was trimmed by 1 base and J by 0 bases, leaving 14 bases between them. The CDR3 runs to 17 residues. The germline gives CDR1 SGHAT, CDR2 FQNNGV. CDR3 residues: CASSLGVDAPSTDTQYF. DNA of the CDR3: TGTGCCAGCAGCTTAGGTGTGGACGCGCCAAGCACAGATACGCAGTATTTT.

The J gene is TRBJ2-4, the V gene TRBV5-1; D perhaps matches TRBD2 (5 bases). The CDR3 runs 17 residues. The V gene lost 0 bases and the J gene lost 7 bases, with 20 bases spanning the gap. From germline, CDR1 is SGHRS and CDR2 YFSETQ. The CDR3 sequence: CASSLEPAAIAWNIQYF. In DNA, the CDR3 is TGCGCCAGCAGCTTGGAACCAGCCGCGATAGCGTGGAACATTCAGTACTTC.

Many counts were recorded for this clonotype. The chain is built from TRBV12-3 or TRBV12-4 and TRBJ1-1; 9 bases map to TRBD1. J was trimmed by 11 bases and V by 7 bases; bases with no gene match: 11. CDR3 length equals 13 residues. CDR3 DNA: TGTGCCAGCACCACCCGGGACAGGGTAGAGGCTTTCTTT. It is translated as CASTTRDRVEAFF.

The V gene is TRBV29-1, the J gene TRBJ2-7; 11 positions agree with TRBD2. The ends lost 7 bases at V and 0 bases at J; junction bases unmatched: 11. CDR1 and CDR2 (germline): SQVTM, ANQGSEA. CDR3 size: 16 residues. The chain's CDR3 is CSALGTSGWSSYEQYF. For the CDR3, the DNA is TGCAGCGCTCTTGGGACTAGCGGCTGGAGCTCCTACGAGCAGTACTTC.

The chain carries TRBV5-5 and TRBJ1-1; D ambiguous. Trimming stripped 1 base from V and 1 base from J, with 8 bases between. There are 14 residues in the CDR3. The germline CDR1 and CDR2 sequences are SGHKS and YYEKEE (reference sequence). The CDR3 DNA follows: TGTGCCAGCAGCTTGTATCACACGAACACTGAAGCTTTCTTT. Translated, it gives CASSLYHTNTEAFF.